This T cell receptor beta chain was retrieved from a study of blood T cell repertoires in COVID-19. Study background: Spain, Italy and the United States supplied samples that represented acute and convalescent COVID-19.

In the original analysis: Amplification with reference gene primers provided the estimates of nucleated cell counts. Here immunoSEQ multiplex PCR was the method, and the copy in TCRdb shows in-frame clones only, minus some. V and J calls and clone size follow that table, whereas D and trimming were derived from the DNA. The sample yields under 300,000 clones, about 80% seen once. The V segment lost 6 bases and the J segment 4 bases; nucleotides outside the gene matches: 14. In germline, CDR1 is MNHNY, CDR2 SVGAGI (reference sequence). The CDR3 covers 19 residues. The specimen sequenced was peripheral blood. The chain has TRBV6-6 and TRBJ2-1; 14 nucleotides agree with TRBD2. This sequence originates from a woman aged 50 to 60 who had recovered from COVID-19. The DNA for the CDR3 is TGTGCCAGCAGCTCCCGGACTAGCGGGAGGCCCTCGCGATACAATGAGCAGTTCTTC. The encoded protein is CASSSRTSGRPSRYNEQFF.